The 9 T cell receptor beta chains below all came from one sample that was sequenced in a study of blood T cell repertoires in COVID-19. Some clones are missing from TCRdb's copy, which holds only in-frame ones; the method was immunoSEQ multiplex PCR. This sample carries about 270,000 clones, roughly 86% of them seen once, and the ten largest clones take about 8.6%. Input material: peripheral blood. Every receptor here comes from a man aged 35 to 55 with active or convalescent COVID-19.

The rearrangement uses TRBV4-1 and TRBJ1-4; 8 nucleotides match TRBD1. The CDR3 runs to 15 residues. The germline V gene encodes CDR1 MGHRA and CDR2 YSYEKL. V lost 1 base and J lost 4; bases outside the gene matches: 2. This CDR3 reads CASSQAGTGNEKLFF. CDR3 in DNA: TGCGCCAGCAGCCAAGCCGGGACAGGTAATGAAAAACTGTTTTTT.

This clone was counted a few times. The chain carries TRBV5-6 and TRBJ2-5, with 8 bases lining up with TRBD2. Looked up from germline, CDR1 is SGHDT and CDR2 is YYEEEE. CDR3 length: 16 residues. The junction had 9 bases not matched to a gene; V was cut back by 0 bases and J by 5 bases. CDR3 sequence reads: CASSLVFRSGVETQYF. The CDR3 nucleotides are TGTGCCAGCAGCTTGGTATTCCGTAGCGGGGTCGAGACCCAGTACTTC.

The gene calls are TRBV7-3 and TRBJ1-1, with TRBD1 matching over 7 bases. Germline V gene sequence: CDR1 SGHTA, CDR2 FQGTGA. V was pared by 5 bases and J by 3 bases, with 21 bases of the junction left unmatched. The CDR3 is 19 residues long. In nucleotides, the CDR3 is TGTGCCAGCAGCCCCATTCCCCACAGGGGCGGGGTATGGGACACTGAAGCTTTCTTT. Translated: CASSPIPHRGGVWDTEAFF.

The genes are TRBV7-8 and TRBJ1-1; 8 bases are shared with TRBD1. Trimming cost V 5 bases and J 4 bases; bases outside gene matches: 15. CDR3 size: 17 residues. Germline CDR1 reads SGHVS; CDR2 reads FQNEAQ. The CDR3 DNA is TGTGCCAGCAGCCCCGACAGGGGCGGGGTTTTTGGCACTGAAGCTTTCTTT. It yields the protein CASSPDRGGVFGTEAFF.

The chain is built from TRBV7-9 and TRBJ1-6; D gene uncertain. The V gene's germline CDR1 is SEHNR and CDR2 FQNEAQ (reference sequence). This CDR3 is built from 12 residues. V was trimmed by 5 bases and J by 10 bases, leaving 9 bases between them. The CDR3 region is CASSLGGSPLHF. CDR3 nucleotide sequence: TGTGCCAGCAGCCTTGGAGGCTCACCCCTCCACTTT.

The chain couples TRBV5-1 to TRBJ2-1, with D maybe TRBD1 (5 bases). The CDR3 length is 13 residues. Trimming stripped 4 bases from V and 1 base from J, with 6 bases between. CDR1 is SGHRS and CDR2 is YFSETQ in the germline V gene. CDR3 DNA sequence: TGCGCCAGCAGCCCAGGGTCCTACAATGAGCAGTTCTTC. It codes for CASSPGSYNEQFF.

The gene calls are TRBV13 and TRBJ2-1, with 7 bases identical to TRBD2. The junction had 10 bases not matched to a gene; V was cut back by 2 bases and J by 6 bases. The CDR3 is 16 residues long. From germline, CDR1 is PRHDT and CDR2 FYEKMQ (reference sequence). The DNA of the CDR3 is TGTGCCAGCAGCTTATTTCTGCGGGAGTATAGCAATGAGCAGTTCTTC. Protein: CASSLFLREYSNEQFF.

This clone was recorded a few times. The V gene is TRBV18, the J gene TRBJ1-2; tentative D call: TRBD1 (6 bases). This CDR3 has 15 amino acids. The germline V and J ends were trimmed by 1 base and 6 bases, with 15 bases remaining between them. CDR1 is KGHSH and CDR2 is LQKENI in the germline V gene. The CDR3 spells CASSPQSTGRDGYTF. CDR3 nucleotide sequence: TGTGCCAGCTCACCACAAAGTACAGGGAGAGATGGCTACACCTTC.

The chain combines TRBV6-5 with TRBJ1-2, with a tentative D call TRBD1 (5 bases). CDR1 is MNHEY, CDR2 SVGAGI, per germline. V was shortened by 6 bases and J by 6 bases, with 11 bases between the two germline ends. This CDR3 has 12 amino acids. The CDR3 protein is CASRPWGDGYTF. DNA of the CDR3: TGTGCCAGCAGGCCATGGGGGGATGGCTACACCTTC.